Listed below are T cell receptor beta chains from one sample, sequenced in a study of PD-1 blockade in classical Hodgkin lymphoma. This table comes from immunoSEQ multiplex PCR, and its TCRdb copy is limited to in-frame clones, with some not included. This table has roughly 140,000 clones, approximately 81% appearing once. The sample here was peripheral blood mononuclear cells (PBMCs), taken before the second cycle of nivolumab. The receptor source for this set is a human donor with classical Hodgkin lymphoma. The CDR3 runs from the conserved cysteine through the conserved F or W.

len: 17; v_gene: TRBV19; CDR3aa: CASSIGPFGQGIKTQYF
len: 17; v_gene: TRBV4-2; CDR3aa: CASSQEGMIGFTGELFF
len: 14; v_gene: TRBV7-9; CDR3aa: CASSRDRGILEAFF
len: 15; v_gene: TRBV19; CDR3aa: CASSIADGSSYEQYF
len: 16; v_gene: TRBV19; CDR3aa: CASSIDRTGNTDTQYF
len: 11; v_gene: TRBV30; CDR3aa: CAWGQAYEQYF
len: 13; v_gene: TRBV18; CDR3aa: CASSPGRDQPQHF
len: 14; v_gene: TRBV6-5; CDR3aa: CASRPQGTTDTQYF
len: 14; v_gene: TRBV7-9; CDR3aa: CASSQIDSNTEAFF
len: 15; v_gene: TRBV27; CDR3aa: CASSALGGSNTEAFF
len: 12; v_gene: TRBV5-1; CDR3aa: CASSLAEDTQYF
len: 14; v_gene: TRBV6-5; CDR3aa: CASSYSRGNQPQHF
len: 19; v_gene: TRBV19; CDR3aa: CASSTPITGQVLIYQPQHF
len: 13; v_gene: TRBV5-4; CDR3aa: CASSPGGGDTQYF
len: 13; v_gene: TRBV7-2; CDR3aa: CASSRTDDQPQHF
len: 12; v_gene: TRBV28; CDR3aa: CASLASSYEQYF
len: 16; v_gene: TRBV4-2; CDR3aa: CASSQDIPGASYEQYF
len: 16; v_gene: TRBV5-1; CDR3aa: CASSLGGAQGNQPQHF
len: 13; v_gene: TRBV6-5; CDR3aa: CASTKAGAETQYF
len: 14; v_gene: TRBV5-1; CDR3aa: CASSLGQPPSPLHF
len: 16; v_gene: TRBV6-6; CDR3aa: CASSSTDTGGDEKLFF
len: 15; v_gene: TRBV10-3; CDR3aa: CAISGTGAGNQPQHF
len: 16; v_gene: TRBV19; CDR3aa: CASSIGVAGGGETQYF
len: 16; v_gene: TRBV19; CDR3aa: CASSPGLAGTTYTQYF
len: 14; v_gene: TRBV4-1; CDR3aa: CASSPGVNTGELFF
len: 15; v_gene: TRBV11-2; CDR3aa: CASSLVAGGPGPQYF
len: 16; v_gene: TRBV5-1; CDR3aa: CASSLAVVSSYNEQFF
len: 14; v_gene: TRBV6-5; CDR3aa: CASSYRTRGEPQHF
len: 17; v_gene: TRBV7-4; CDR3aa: CATRTDRRGALVDTQYF
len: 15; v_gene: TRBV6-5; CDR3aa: CASSAGQGRGNTIYF
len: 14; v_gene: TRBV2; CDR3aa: CASSEDRATYEQYF
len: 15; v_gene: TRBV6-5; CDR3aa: CASMGQGLSDYEQYF
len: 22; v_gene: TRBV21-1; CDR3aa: CASSKVVLAMSSGGLDFNEQFF
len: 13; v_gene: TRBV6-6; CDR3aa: CASSFTTGDGYTF
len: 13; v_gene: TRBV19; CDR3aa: CASSILSAGELFF
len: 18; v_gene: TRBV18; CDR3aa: CASSRTGLAQSPFIEQFF
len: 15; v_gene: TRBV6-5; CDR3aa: CASSSRTGSNSPLHF
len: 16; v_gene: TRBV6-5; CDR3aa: CASSWVPSGGQETQYF
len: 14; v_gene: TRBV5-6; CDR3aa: CASSWTAGKETQYF
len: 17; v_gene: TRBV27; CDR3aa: CASSLAHRTGGGTEAFF
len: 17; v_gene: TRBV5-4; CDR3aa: CASSLGTTGTASYGYTF
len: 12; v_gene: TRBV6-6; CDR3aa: CASSRNTGELFF
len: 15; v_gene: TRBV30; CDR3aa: CAWSPFPGIAYEQYF
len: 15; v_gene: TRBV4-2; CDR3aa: CASSRGQGLGTEAFF
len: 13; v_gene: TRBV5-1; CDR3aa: CASSLGVSYEQYF
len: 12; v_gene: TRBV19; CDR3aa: CASSMGIYGYTF
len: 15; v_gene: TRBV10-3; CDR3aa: CAINSLSGDTDTQYF
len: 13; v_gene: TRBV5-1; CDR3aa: CASRTGYNSPLHF
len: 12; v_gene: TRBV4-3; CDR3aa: CASSQETGPLHF
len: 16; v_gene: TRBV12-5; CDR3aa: CASGEGLAGGVDEQYF
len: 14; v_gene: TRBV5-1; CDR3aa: CASSLDWTLREQYF
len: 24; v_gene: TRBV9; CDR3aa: CASSVLVFGWGALAPSSGANVLTF
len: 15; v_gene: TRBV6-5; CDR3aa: CASSGDRVGNQPQHF
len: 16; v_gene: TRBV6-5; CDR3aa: CASSYSGTGLNYGYTF
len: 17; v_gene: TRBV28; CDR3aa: CASSLFSTQGLPYEQYF
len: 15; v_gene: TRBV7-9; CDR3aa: CASSTWRGAQETQYF